This paragraph reports one T cell receptor (beta chain). This entry is derived from a study of Ad26.COV2.S vaccination and SARS-CoV-2 variants. As for treatment: roughly 19 received Ad26.COV2.S at low or high dose, single or two shots; 5 received placebo; per-sample allocation not given. Samples analyzed were those drawn on day 63 after the first vaccine or placebo injection. V gave up 6 bases and J gave up 2 bases, with 16 bases separating them. Germline V gene lookup returns CDR1 MNHEY and CDR2 SVGAGI. This CDR3 contains 15 residues. Data came from immunoSEQ multiplex PCR; TCRdb stores just in-frame clones and leaves some out. The sample includes some 460,000 clones, 89% seen only once; the top ten take 1.7%.

The source is a person between 18 and 65 years old who received the Ad26.COV2.S COVID-19 vaccine or a placebo. The sample here was peripheral blood, taken in a trial of Ad26.COV2.S vaccine versus placebo. The chain links TRBV6-5 to TRBJ1-2, with a weak D call TRBD1 (5 bases). The CDR3 sequence: CASRHPGRKNYGYTF. In DNA, the CDR3 is TGTGCCAGCAGACACCCGGGACGGAAGAACTATGGCTACACCTTC.